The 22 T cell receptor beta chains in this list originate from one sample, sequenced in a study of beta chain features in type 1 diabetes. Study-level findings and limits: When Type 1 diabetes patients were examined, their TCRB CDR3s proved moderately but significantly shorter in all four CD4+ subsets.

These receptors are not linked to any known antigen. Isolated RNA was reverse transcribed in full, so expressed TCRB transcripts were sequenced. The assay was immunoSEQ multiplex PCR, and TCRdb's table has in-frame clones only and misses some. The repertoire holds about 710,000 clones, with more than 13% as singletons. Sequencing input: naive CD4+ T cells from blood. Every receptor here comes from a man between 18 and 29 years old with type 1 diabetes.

CDR3 residues: CASSPRGGRVAEKLFF. In DNA, the CDR3 is TGTGCCAGCAGCCCCCGGGGGGGGCGGGTTGCGGAAAAACTGTTTTTT. V is TRBV9 and J is TRBJ1-4; D is perhaps TRBD1 (6 bases). The CDR3 runs 16 residues. Germline CDR1 and CDR2: SGDLS and YYNGEE. Trimming shortened V by 4 bases and J by 8 bases, and 21 bases separated the two germline ends.

The CDR3 sequence is CASSYSQGLNTEAFF. In DNA form, the CDR3 reads TGTGCCAGCAGTTACTCACAGGGCCTGAACACTGAAGCTTTCTTT. The chain carries TRBV6-5 and TRBJ1-1, with D tentatively TRBD1 (6 bases). Germline values: CDR1 MNHEY, CDR2 SVGAGI. The germline V and J ends were trimmed by 0 bases and 0 bases, with 8 bases remaining between them. This CDR3 is 15 amino acids long.

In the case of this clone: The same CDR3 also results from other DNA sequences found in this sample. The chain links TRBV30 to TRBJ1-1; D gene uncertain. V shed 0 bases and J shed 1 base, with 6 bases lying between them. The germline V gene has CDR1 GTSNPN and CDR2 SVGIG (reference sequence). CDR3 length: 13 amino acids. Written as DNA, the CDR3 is TGTGCCTGGAGTGTTCGGGGGAACACTGAAGCTTTCTTT. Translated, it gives CAWSVRGNTEAFF.

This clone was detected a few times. CDR3 residues: CAWSFRSGGSYEQYF. CDR3 DNA sequence: TGTGCCTGGAGTTTTCGTAGCGGGGGAAGCTACGAGCAGTACTTC. This chain joins TRBV30 and TRBJ2-7; 9 nucleotides match TRBD2. The germline V gene encodes CDR1 GTSNPN and CDR2 SVGIG (reference sequence). The CDR3 loop spans 15 amino acids. Trimming cost V 2 bases and J 3 bases; bases outside gene matches: 8. Full variable domain (rest looked up from reference TRBV30 and TRBJ2-7): SQTIHQWPATLVQPVGSPLSLECTVEGTSNPNLYWYRQAAGRGLQLLFYSVGIGQISSEVPQNLSASRPQDRQFILSSKKLLLSDSGFYLCAWSFRSGGSYEQYFGPGTRLTVT.

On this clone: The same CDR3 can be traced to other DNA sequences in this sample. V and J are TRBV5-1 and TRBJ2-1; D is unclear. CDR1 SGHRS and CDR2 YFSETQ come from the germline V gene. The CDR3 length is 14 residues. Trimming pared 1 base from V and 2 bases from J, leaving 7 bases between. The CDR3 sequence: CASSLRSTYNEQFF. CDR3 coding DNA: TGCGCCAGCAGCTTGCGTTCCACCTACAATGAGCAGTTCTTC.

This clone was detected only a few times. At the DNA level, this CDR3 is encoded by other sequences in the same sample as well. CDR3 nucleotides: TGTGCCTGGAGTGTACGGGGTAATCAGCCCCAGCATTTT. This codes for CAWSVRGNQPQHF. The rearrangement links TRBV30 to TRBJ1-5; D is uncertain. CDR1 and CDR2 from the germline V gene are GTSNPN and SVGIG (reference sequence). Trimming left V 0 bases short and J 4 bases short, with 7 bases between. This CDR3 has 13 amino acids.

CDR3 in DNA: TGTGCCAGCAGCCCCCGTCTGCCCGGACAGGAAACTAATGAAAAACTGTTTTTT. Its protein is CASSPRLPGQETNEKLFF. V is TRBV9 and J is TRBJ1-4; 7 bases agree with TRBD1. The CDR3 is 18 amino acids. After removal of 4 bases from V and 1 base from J, the junction contained 13 bases not matched to a gene. Germline V gene data show CDR1 as SGDLS and CDR2 as YYNGEE.

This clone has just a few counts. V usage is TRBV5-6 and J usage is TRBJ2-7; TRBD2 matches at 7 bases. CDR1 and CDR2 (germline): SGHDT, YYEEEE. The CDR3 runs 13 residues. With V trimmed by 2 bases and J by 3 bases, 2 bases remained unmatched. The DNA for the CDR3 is TGTGCCAGCAGCTTAGCGGGGTTCTACGAGCAGTACTTC. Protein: CASSLAGFYEQYF.

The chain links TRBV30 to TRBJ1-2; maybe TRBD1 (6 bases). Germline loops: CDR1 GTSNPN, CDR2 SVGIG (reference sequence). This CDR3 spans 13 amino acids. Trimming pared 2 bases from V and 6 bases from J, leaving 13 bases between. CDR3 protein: CAWSPSGGHGYTF. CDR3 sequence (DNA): TGTGCCTGGAGTCCCTCTGGGGGCCATGGCTACACCTTC.

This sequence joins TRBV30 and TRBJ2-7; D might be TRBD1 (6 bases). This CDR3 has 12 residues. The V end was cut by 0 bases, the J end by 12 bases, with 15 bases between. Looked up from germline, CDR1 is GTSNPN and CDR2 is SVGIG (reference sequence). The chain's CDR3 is CAWSVQGPSRYF. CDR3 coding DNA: TGTGCCTGGAGTGTACAGGGCCCTTCTCGGTACTTC.

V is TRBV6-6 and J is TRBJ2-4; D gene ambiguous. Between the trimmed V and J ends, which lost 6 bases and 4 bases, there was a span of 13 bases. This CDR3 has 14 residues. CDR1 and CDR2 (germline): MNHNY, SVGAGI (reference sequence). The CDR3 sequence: CASSPTLVKNIQYF. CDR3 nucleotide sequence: TGTGCCAGCAGCCCGACATTAGTTAAAAACATTCAGTACTTC.

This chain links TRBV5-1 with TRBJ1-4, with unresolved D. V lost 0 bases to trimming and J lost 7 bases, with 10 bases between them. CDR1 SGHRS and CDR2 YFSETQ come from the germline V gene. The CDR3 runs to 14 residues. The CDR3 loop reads CASSLGRRAEKLFF. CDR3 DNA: TGCGCCAGCAGCTTGGGCAGGCGTGCTGAAAAACTGTTTTTT. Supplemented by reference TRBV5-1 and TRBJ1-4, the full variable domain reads KAGVTQTPRYLIKTRGQQVTLSCSPISGHRSVSWYQQTPGQGLQFLFEYFSETQRNKGNFPGRFSGRQFSNSRSEMNVSTLELGDSALYLCASSLGRRAEKLFFGSGTQLSVL.

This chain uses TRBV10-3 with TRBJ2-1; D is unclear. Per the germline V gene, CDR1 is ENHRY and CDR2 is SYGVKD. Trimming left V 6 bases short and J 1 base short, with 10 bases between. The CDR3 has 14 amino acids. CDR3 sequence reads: CAIRSLTSYNEQFF. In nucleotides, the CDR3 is TGTGCCATCAGGAGCCTAACATCCTACAATGAGCAGTTCTTC.

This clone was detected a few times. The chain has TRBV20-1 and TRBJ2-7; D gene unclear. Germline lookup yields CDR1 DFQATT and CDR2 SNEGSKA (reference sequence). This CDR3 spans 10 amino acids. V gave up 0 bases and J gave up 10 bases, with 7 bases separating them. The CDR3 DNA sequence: TGCAGTGCTAGAGATAGGGTCCAGTACTTC. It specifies CSARDRVQYF.

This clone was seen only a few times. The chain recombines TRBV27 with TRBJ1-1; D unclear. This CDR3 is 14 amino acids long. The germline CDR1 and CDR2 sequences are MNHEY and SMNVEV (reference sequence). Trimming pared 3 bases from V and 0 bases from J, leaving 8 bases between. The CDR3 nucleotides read TGTGCCAGCAGTTTGGTCAGCTTGAACACTGAAGCTTTCTTT. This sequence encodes CASSLVSLNTEAFF.

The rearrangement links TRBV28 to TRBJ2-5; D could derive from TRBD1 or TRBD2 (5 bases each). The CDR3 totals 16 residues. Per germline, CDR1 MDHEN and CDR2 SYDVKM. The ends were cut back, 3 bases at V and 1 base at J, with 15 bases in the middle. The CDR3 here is CASSLSTPGPQETQYF. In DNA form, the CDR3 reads TGTGCCAGCAGTTTGTCGACACCGGGACCCCAAGAGACCCAGTACTTC.

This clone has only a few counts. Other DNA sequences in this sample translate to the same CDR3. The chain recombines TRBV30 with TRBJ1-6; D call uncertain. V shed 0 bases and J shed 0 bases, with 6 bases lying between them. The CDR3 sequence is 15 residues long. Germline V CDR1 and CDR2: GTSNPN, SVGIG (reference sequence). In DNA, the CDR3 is TGTGCCTGGAGTGTACAGAGCTCCTATAATTCACCCCTCCACTTT. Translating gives CAWSVQSSYNSPLHF.

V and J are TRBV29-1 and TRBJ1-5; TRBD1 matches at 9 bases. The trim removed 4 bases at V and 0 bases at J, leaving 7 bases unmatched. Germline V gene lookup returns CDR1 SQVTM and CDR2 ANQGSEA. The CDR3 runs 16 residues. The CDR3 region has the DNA TGCAGCGTTGTACAGGGGGCACCCTATAGCAATCAGCCCCAGCATTTT. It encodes CSVVQGAPYSNQPQHF.

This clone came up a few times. The CDR3 here is CASSSWDRSSYEQYF. For the CDR3, the DNA is TGTGCCAGCAGCTCATGGGACAGGAGCTCCTACGAGCAGTACTTC. This chain joins TRBV7-3 and TRBJ2-7, with 8 nucleotides matching TRBD1. Germline CDR1 SGHTA, CDR2 FQGTGA. The length of the CDR3 is 15 residues. V lost 4 bases to trimming and J lost 0 bases; unmatched junction nucleotides: 5.

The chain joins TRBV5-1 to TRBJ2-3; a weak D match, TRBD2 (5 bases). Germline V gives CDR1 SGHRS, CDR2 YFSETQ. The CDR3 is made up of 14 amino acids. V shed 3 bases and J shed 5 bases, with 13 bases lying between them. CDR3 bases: TGCGCCAGCAGCTGGAGGACCCGCGAAGATACGCAGTATTTT. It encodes CASSWRTREDTQYF.

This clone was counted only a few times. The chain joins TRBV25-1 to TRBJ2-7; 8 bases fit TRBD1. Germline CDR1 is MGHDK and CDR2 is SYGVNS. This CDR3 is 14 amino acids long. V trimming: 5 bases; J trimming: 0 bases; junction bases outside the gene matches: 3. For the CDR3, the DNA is TGTGCCAGCAGTAAAACAGGGGGCTCCTACGAGCAGTACTTC. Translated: CASSKTGGSYEQYF.

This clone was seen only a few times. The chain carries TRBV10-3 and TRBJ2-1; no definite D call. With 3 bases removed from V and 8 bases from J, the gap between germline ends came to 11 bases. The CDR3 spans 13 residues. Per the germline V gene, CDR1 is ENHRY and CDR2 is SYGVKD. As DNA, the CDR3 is TGTGCCATCAGTGAACTATCAAGCGATGAGCAGTTCTTC. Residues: CAISELSSDEQFF.